Following are 20 T cell receptor beta chains from one sample sequenced in a study of molecular identifiers for immune sequencing clone quantification. TCRdb processed the PCR reads anew with MiXCR; each CDR3 protein has one entry. The table shows around 480,000 distinct CDR3 sequences, with around a fifth occurring only once. The sequencing sample was made of naive CD8+ T cells from blood, with Jurkat cell RNA spiked in. Subset: FACS-sorted CD8+CD4-CCR7+CD45RA+ naive T cells. These receptors came from a human donor in good health. Some libraries in this study had Jurkat cell RNA spiked in.

The chain employs TRBV5-1 and TRBJ1-1; no clear D gene. V shed 0 bases and J shed 4 bases, with 13 bases lying between them. Germline lookup yields CDR1 SGHRS and CDR2 YFSETQ. This CDR3 has 15 residues. CDR3 bases: TGCGCCAGCAGCTTGGTCGGGTTGGGGAGCACTGAAGCTTTCTTT. The encoded protein is CASSLVGLGSTEAFF. Looking up the rest from reference TRBV5-1 and TRBJ1-1 gives the full variable domain: KAGVTQTPRYLIKTRGQQVTLSCSPISGHRSVSWYQQTPGQGLQFLFEYFSETQRNKGNFPGRFSGRQFSNSRSEMNVSTLELGDSALYLCASSLVGLGSTEAFFGQGTRLTVV.

V is TRBV19 and J is TRBJ2-5; D tentatively fits TRBD1 or TRBD2 (5 bases each). There are 14 residues in the CDR3. CDR1 LNHDA and CDR2 SQIVND come from the germline V gene (reference sequence). The germline V and J ends were trimmed by 5 bases and 2 bases, with 12 bases remaining between them. CDR3 in DNA: TGTGCCAGTAGTCGCCGGGGACCACAAGAGACCCAGTACTTC. Translated: CASSRRGPQETQYF.

The chain links TRBV5-6 to TRBJ2-6, with D possibly being TRBD2 (6 bases). The CDR3 is 16 amino acids. Germline V gene lookup returns CDR1 SGHDT and CDR2 YYEEEE. V gave up 4 bases and J gave up 4 bases, with 15 bases separating them. The CDR3 protein is CASSPAGGTGANVLTF. The DNA for the CDR3 is TGTGCCAGCAGCCCGGCAGGAGGGACCGGGGCCAACGTCCTGACTTTC.

This clonotype was seen repeatedly, ten times or more. This sequence joins TRBV12-3 or TRBV12-4 and TRBJ2-7; perhaps TRBD1 as D (5 bases). The length of the CDR3 is 12 residues. Trimming removed 6 bases from V and 5 bases from J, with 11 bases in between. CDR3 in DNA: TGTGCCAGCAGCTTAAGCAGGGACGAGCAGTACTTC. It codes for CASSLSRDEQYF.

This clonotype was counted a few times. V usage is TRBV7-9 and J usage is TRBJ2-6; a possible D gene is TRBD1 (5 bases). V was clipped by 5 bases and J by 1 base, with 21 bases between them. In germline, CDR1 is SEHNR, CDR2 FQNEAQ (reference sequence). The CDR3 contains 19 residues. The CDR3 protein is CASSLTMFSDTSGANVLTF. In DNA, the CDR3 is TGTGCCAGCAGCCTTACCATGTTTTCGGACACTTCTGGGGCCAACGTCCTGACTTTC.

There are many counts of this clonotype. The V call is TRBV4-1, the J call TRBJ2-3; 10 bases are a match to TRBD2. The CDR3 has 21 amino acids. The trim removed 5 bases at V and 2 bases at J, leaving 22 bases unmatched. Germline V gene data show CDR1 as MGHRA and CDR2 as YSYEKL. Written as DNA, the CDR3 is TGCGCCAGCAGCGGCACCACGGACGGGACTAGCGTCGGGCTACACACAGATACGCAGTATTTT. Encoded protein: CASSGTTDGTSVGLHTDTQYF.

This clonotype has a count of ten or more. This chain uses TRBV5-4 with TRBJ1-1; no reliable D call. The length of the CDR3 is 21 residues. CDR1 and CDR2 (germline): SGHNT, YYREEE (reference sequence). Trimming took 2 bases from V and 9 from J, leaving 38 bases between them. CDR3 loop: CASSLPRDEKRVSLYSSQAFF. In nucleotides, the CDR3 is TGTGCCAGCAGCTTACCCCGAGACGAGAAGAGAGTTTCGCTTTACAGTTCCCAAGCTTTCTTT. Looking up the rest from reference TRBV5-4 and TRBJ1-1 gives the full variable domain: ETGVTQSPTHLIKTRGQQVTLRCSSQSGHNTVSWYQQALGQGPQFIFQYYREEENGRGNFPPRFSGLQFPNYSSELNVNALELDDSALYLCASSLPRDEKRVSLYSSQAFFGQGTRLTVV.

About this clonotype: A much bigger clone sits one base away, suggesting this may be a read error. The V and J genes are TRBV15 and TRBJ2-3; 8 positions agree with TRBD2. CDR1 is LNHNV and CDR2 is YYDKDF in the germline V gene (reference sequence). V lost 5 bases, J lost 1 base, and 8 bases stayed unmatched. This CDR3 contains 16 residues. CDR3 loop: CATSDSGVWGTDTQYF. CDR3 coding DNA: TGTGCCACCAGCGATAGCGGGGTCTGGGGCACAGATACGCAGTATTTT.

This clonotype was recorded a few times. J is TRBJ1-2 and V is TRBV10-2; maybe TRBD1 (6 bases). The CDR3 extends over 15 amino acids. The germline V and J ends were trimmed by 0 bases and 7 bases, with 15 bases remaining between them. The V gene's germline CDR1 is WSHSY and CDR2 SAAADI. CDR3 sequence reads: CASSESIGQPTGYTF. The CDR3 DNA reads TGCGCCAGCAGTGAGTCGATCGGACAGCCCACTGGCTACACCTTC.

In the case of this clonotype: A clone one base away is much larger, so this may be a read error. The chain is built from TRBV5-1 and TRBJ1-3; D unresolved. Germline values: CDR1 SGHRS, CDR2 YFSETQ. This CDR3 contains 15 residues. The CDR3 coding sequence is TGCGCCAGCAGCTTGGTTTCAGACTCTGGAAACGCCATATATTTT. This gives the protein CASSLVSDSGNAIYF.

This chain uses TRBV30 with TRBJ2-7, with TRBD2 identical over 7 bases. Unmatched junction bases numbered 4, after V lost 5 bases and J lost 6 bases. The CDR3 loop spans 11 amino acids. Germline values: CDR1 GTSNPN, CDR2 SVGIG (reference sequence). This chain's CDR3 is CAWGRVSEQYF. The CDR3 region has the DNA TGTGCCTGGGGGAGGGTCAGCGAGCAGTACTTC.

This clonotype showed up many times. The chain combines TRBV3-1 with TRBJ2-7; no definite D call. The V gene's germline CDR1 is LGHDT and CDR2 YNNKEL (reference sequence). Deletions cut 4 bases from V and 4 bases from J, with 8 bases between. The CDR3 runs to 12 residues. CDR3 sequence reads: CASSPGWYEQYF. CDR3 nucleotides: TGTGCCAGCAGCCCCGGTTGGTACGAGCAGTACTTC.

This clonotype was observed a few times. V usage is TRBV28 and J usage is TRBJ2-1; 11 bases align to TRBD2. Germline V gives CDR1 MDHEN, CDR2 SYDVKM. The CDR3 is 15 residues long. Trimming at V came to 6 bases and at J to 2 bases, leaving 3 bases not matched to a gene. CDR3: CASRQLAGAYNEQFF. CDR3 nucleotide sequence: TGTGCCAGCAGACAACTAGCGGGAGCCTACAATGAGCAGTTCTTC.

This clonotype is a singleton in its sample. This chain uses TRBV19 with TRBJ2-2, with D perhaps being TRBD1 or TRBD2 (5 bases each). V was cut by 2 bases and J by 4 bases, with 14 bases left in between. Looked up from germline, CDR1 is LNHDA and CDR2 is SQIVND (reference sequence). The CDR3 is 16 residues long. The CDR3 nucleotides are TGTGCCAGTAGTATACCTGGTGCAGGGAGCACCGGGGAGCTGTTTTTT. Its translation: CASSIPGAGSTGELFF.

Points on this clonotype: The junction shows a germline mismatch at one end, possibly a read error. V is TRBV27 and J is TRBJ1-6; D might be TRBD1 (5 bases). This CDR3 has 15 residues. CDR1 is MNHEY and CDR2 is SMNVEV in the germline V gene (reference sequence). In nucleotides, the CDR3 is TGTGCCGGCAGTTTGGGAGGGGACTATAATTCACCCCTCCACTTT. Translation gives CAGSLGGDYNSPLHF.

The J gene is TRBJ2-1, the V gene TRBV4-1, with D uncertain. CDR1 is MGHRA, CDR2 YSYEKL, per germline. CDR3 length: 12 amino acids. V gave up 3 bases and J gave up 5 bases, with 5 bases separating them. The CDR3 DNA sequence: TGCGCCAGCAGCCATCTCCACAATGAGCAGTTCTTC. Translating gives CASSHLHNEQFF.

V usage is TRBV13 and J usage is TRBJ1-4, with TRBD1 as a possible D gene (6 bases). CDR1 and CDR2 (germline): PRHDT, FYEKMQ (reference sequence). CDR3 length: 16 amino acids. Trimming removed 5 bases from V and 0 bases from J, with 13 bases in between. DNA for the CDR3: TGTGCCAGCAGCATCCGGACAGCTCCAACTAATGAAAAACTGTTTTTT. This sequence encodes CASSIRTAPTNEKLFF. The full variable domain, with the rest looked up from reference TRBV13 and TRBJ1-4, is AAGVIQSPRHLIKEKRETATLKCYPIPRHDTVYWYQQGPGQDPQFLISFYEKMQSDKGSIPDRFSAQQFSDYHSELNMSSLELGDSALYFCASSIRTAPTNEKLFFGSGTQLSVL.

This clonotype was picked up a small number of times. This chain links TRBV20-1 with TRBJ1-1; the D gene is possibly TRBD1 (5 bases). Trimming cost V 0 bases and J 5 bases, with 25 bases left between them. Germline V CDR1 and CDR2: DFQATT, SNEGSKA (reference sequence). The CDR3 sequence is 18 residues long. CDR3 residues: CSARDYGDPVQGRTEAFF. The CDR3, as DNA: TGCAGTGCTAGAGATTACGGCGACCCTGTCCAGGGCCGGACTGAAGCTTTCTTT.

The chain couples TRBV20-1 to TRBJ1-3; D gene unclear. The V end lost 0 bases, the J end lost 0 bases, and 15 bases lay between the germline ends. The germline V gene encodes CDR1 DFQATT and CDR2 SNEGSKA (reference sequence). The CDR3 sequence is 17 residues long. CDR3 protein: CSARDEPNLHSGNTIYF. CDR3 sequence (DNA): TGCAGTGCTAGAGATGAGCCCAACCTGCACTCTGGAAACACCATATATTTT.

This clonotype was observed many times. CDR3: CSARDEGSGSLAKNIQYF. CDR3 nucleotides: TGCAGTGCTAGAGATGAGGGAAGCGGGAGTTTGGCCAAAAACATTCAGTACTTC. This chain joins TRBV20-1 and TRBJ2-4; 8 nucleotides match TRBD2. The V segment lost 0 bases and the J segment 1 base; nucleotides outside the gene matches: 11. From germline, CDR1 is DFQATT and CDR2 SNEGSKA (reference sequence). The CDR3 is made up of 18 amino acids.